The 5 T cell receptor beta chains below were found in one sample sequenced in a study of OX40 agonist ivuxolimab in advanced cancers. The library was obtained by the immunoSEQ multiplex PCR assay. This is the immuneACCESS table as TCRdb keeps it, with only in-frame sequences that have V and J called. A part of the clones is gone; compared with another copy, unresolved V genes explain less than half, and the rest is unexplained. Present in this sample are approximately 56,000 clones, 75% to 85% of which were seen just once. About 0.69% of the sample is in the top ten clones. The sequencing here drew on CD4+ or CD8+ T cells sorted from blood, taken in a trial of the OX40 agonist ivuxolimab. These receptors all stem from an adult with an advanced solid tumor such as melanoma, head and neck, liver or kidney cancer.

The genes are TRBV2 and TRBJ2-7; D possibly corresponds to TRBD1 (6 bases). Germline CDR1 and CDR2: SNHLY and FYNNEI. The CDR3 length is 13 residues. Trimming removed 5 bases at V and 3 bases at J, with 11 bases between. The CDR3 DNA reads as TGTGCCAGCAGTACAGGGCGGTTCTACGAGCAGTACTTC. Its protein product is CASSTGRFYEQYF.

This clone was seen only once. CDR3 bases: TGCGCCAGCAGCCGAGACAACAATGAGCAGTTCTTC. It encodes CASSRDNNEQFF. This chain connects TRBV10-2 to TRBJ2-1, with D uncertain. Trimming removed 6 bases from V and 5 bases from J, with 8 bases in between. The CDR3 loop spans 12 amino acids. Germline loops: CDR1 WSHSY, CDR2 SAAADI.

This rearrangement joins TRBV15 to TRBJ2-5; 11 bases fit TRBD1. CDR1 is LNHNV and CDR2 is YYDKDF in the germline V gene (reference sequence). This CDR3 comprises 15 residues. The V segment lost 4 bases and the J segment 14 bases; nucleotides outside the gene matches: 15. CDR3 nucleotides: TGTGCCACCAGCACCTTAGGGGGACAGGGGGTCCCCGGATACTTC. Encoded protein: CATSTLGGQGVPGYF. Based on the CDR3 plus reference TRBV15 and TRBJ2-5, the full variable domain is DAMVIQNPRYQVTQFGKPVTLSCSQTLNHNVMYWYQQKSSQAPKLLFHYYDKDFNNEADTPDNFQSRRPNTSFCFLDIRSPGLGDTAMYLCATSTLGGQGVPGYFGPGTRLLVL.

V usage is TRBV11-2 and J usage is TRBJ2-5; 10 bases match TRBD1. Germline lookup yields CDR1 SGHAT and CDR2 FQNNGV. With 6 bases clipped from V and 1 base from J, the junction kept 8 bases outside the gene matches. This CDR3 contains 16 residues. The CDR3 region has the DNA TGTGCCAGCAGAAGACAGGGGGCCCCGATCCAAGAGACCCAGTACTTC. Amino acid sequence: CASRRQGAPIQETQYF.

The chain has TRBV6-5 and TRBJ2-7; the match to TRBD1 covers 11 bases. With V trimmed by 7 bases and J by 1 base, 3 bases remained unmatched. Per germline, CDR1 MNHEY and CDR2 SVGAGI. The CDR3 spans 14 residues. The CDR3 nucleotides are TGTGCCAGCAAAGGGACAGGGGGGTCCTACGAGCAGTACTTC. This sequence encodes CASKGTGGSYEQYF.